The clone carrying this T cell receptor (beta chain) appeared many times. RNA transcripts were the source from which TCR beta CDR3 regions were amplified. RT-PCR in the first round used HTBI primers; a second-round multiplex PCR followed. TCRdb analysed the multiplex PCR reads with MiXCR anew, one entry per CDR3 protein. Among about 740,000 distinct CDR3 sequences listed, around 40% were seen once. The entry originates in a study of Graves' ophthalmopathy and Graves' hyperthyroidism. CDR3 length: 13 residues. Trimming took 5 bases from V and 9 from J, leaving 12 bases between them. Germline V gives CDR1 KGHDR, CDR2 SFDVKD. Donors with ophthalmopathy: moderate-to-severe activity, CAS ≥3, NOSPECS ≥4, duration under 3 months. PBMCs came from more than 8 ml of fresh peripheral blood.

The V call is TRBV24-1, the J call TRBJ2-2, with unresolved D. This clonotype was obtained from an adult man with Graves' ophthalmopathy. Sequenced sample: peripheral blood. The DNA for the CDR3 is TGTGCCACCAGTGGGATAGTGAGGCGGGAGCTGTTTTTT. It is translated as CATSGIVRRELFF.